This TCR beta chain was identified during a study of blood T cell repertoires in COVID-19. Sequencing used immunoSEQ multiplex PCR; TCRdb keeps in-frame clones, though not all of them. The sample carries about 400,000 clones, roughly 88% recorded once. CDR3 size: 15 residues. V trimming: 8 bases; J trimming: 6 bases; junction bases outside the gene matches: 13. The germline V gene encodes CDR1 SNHLY and CDR2 FYNNEI. The chain has TRBV2 and TRBJ1-2; 9 nucleotides match TRBD1. The sequence derives from a woman aged 40-49 years with acute COVID-19. The specimen sequenced was PBMCs or T cells enriched from blood (not recorded which). The CDR3 DNA sequence: TGTGCCAGCTCCGGGACAGGGTTTGGGTTGCATGGCTACACCTTC. Its translation: CASSGTGFGLHGYTF. Full variable domain (rest looked up from reference TRBV2 and TRBJ1-2): EPEVTQTPSHQVTQMGQEVILRCVPISNHLYFYWYRQILGQKVEFLVSFYNNEISEKSEIFDDQFSVERPDGSNFTLKIRSTKLEDSAMYFCASSGTGFGLHGYTFGSGTRLTVV.